This T cell receptor (beta chain) was retrieved from a study of T cell responses to AZD1222 COVID-19 vaccine. Assay used: immunoSEQ multiplex PCR; TCRdb lists only in-frame clones, some missing. This sample has tens of thousands of clones, with roughly 88% found just once. CDR3 length equals 14 residues. V gave up 7 bases and J gave up 6 bases; unmatched junction bases: 6. The V gene's germline CDR1 is MDHEN and CDR2 SYDVKM. This TCR came from an adult in good health. The chain combines TRBV28 with TRBJ1-4; 9 nucleotides line up with TRBD1. Sequencing was performed on peripheral blood, taken on day 0 of AZD1222 vaccination. The CDR3, as DNA: TGTGCCAGCAAACAGGGGGCATATGATGAAAAACTGTTTTTT. This codes for CASKQGAYDEKLFF.